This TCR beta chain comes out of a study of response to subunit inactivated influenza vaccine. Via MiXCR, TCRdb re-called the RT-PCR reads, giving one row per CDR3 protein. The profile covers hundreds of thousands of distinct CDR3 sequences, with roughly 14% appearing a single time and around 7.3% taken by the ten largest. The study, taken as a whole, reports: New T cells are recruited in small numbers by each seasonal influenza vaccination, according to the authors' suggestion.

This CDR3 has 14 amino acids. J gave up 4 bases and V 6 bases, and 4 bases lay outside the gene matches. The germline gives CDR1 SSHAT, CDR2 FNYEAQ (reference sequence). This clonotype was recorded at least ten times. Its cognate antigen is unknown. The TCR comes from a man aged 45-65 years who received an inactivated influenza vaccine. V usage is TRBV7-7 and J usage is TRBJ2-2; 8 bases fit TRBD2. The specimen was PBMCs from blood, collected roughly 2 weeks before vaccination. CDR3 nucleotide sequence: TGTGCCAGCAGTCATAGCGGGACCACCGGGGAGCTGTTTTTT. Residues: CASSHSGTTGELFF.